This T cell receptor (beta chain) was captured in a study of human T cells and chemical hapten exposure (dated by TCRdb to about 2021). Study-wide context: For sensitization, 2% DPC in acetone was applied to a 2 cm by 2 cm area of upper inner arm skin. Throughout the roughly 23-week study period, patients were also given weekly therapeutic DPC doses on the scalp. Patch testing on the upper back used Finn chambers containing 0.01% DPC, with scoring done after 6 days according to International Contact Dermatitis Research Group standards. The mostly female patient cohort included alopecia areata with under or over 50% scalp involvement, alopecia totalis and alopecia universalis. Libraries were pooled for sequencing, and per-sample TCR yields varied mainly because of small differences in library volumes within the pool. In alopecia patients, the study followed how the peripheral blood TCR repertoire changed in vivo over primary and secondary sensitization to diphenylcyclopropenone (DPC), a hapten. Blood was sampled from patients pre-sensitization (week 0) and at 2, 6 and about 24 weeks after DPC sensitization. About 30 alopecia patients provided blood for TCR sequencing at one to four time points (pre-sensitization, 2, 6 and 24 weeks). Results the study describes overall, beyond this receptor: Because all patients had alopecia, a presumed autoimmune disease, the immune response of the patients might differ from that of healthy individuals. No change with DPC sensitization was found in the number of TCRs above 1 in 1000 frequency, and no evidence of global repertoire structure alterations was found. Significantly more large CDR3 similarity clusters were formed by expanded TCRs than by pre-sensitization or healthy control sets, consistent with antigen-driven responses. The number of PT1 expanded TCRs positively correlated with patch test score, significant at thresholds 8, 16 and 32 but not 4. After repeated subsampling, changes were observed in the strength of the expansion versus patch-test correlation and in the threshold at which the correlation became significant.

V was cut back by 2 bases and J by 6 bases, leaving a gap of 5 bases between them. The germline V gene gives CDR1 as SGHTA and CDR2 as FQGNSA. The CDR3 sequence holds 12 residues, the cysteine and phenylalanine included. Here the CDR3 DNA is all that survives: 36 bases in frame from base 1. With regard to this clonotype: The target of this receptor is not known. Base-call qualities are not available, and no considerably larger clone is one nucleotide away.

Library method: RACE. Sequencer: NextSeq 500. During library preparation, unique molecular identifiers were attached to individual cDNA molecules so that TCRs could be counted quantitatively and reproducibly. Each blood RNA sample was used to sequence both TCR alpha and TCR beta chains. Per the original workflow: A median of approximately 100,000 TCRs per sample was observed, with a range of about 23,224 to 700,000. The Decombinator software suite was used to annotate V, J and CDR3 in the TCR reads. For PS versus PT1 abundance plots, all samples were subsampled to the same number of TCRs (28,000). Expanded TCRs were defined as absent before sensitization and observed at least eight times at the 2-week time point. TCRdb ran its own pipeline on the public reads, namely fastp trimming at Q25 and MiXCR clone calling, and kept in-frame beta chains. Every distinct CDR3 protein forms one entry, paired with its most common genes and DNA. These V and J calls originate from TCRdb's pipeline instead of the authors' own analysis. The sample table lists about 300,000 distinct CDR3 sequences, 5% to 6.5% of them with a count of one. The ten largest make up approximately 8.2% of the sample.

What the time point label conveys for this sample: pre-sensitization, week 0. This sample's treatment or condition label indicates: therapeutic diphenylcyclopropenone sensitization with weekly scalp DPC. At each patch-test visit, blood was drawn before the patch test was applied. Patients were eligible if aged 18 to 70, diagnosed with alopecia and judged suitable for DPC therapy, and pregnant patients were excluded. Total RNA was extracted from unfractionated whole blood collected in Tempus Blood RNA tubes. The sample here was whole blood, taken in connection with sensitization to the hapten diphenylcyclopropenone (DPC). The receptor's source is a woman aged 18-29 years with alopecia areata. Some clones in this sample may be carry-over from other donors' samples. Here the chain combines TRBV7-2 and TRBJ1-5; no D gene is confidently identified. The CDR3 is CASSLTRQPQHF. The nucleotide sequence reads as follows: TGTGCCAGCAGCTTAACGCGTCAGCCCCAGCATTTT.